This TCR beta chain was sequenced during a study of blood T cells in healthy people across ages. In regard to this clonotype: One junction end disagrees with the germline gene, perhaps due to a read error.

Germline CDR1 SGHRS, CDR2 YFSETQ. This CDR3 has 12 amino acids. A second PCR of roughly 7 to 11 cycles used a sample-barcoded 5' primer and a J-beta primer mix. MiXCR, run by TCRdb on the 5' RACE reads, gives a single entry per CDR3 protein. The sample consists of 1.5 million to 2 million distinct CDR3 sequences, around 48% of them appearing once. The sequencing input was blood. This sequence was found in a woman in her forties in good health. The rearrangement joins TRBV5-1 to TRBJ2-7; 7 nucleotides align to TRBD1. Here the CDR3 reads CAGRGGQAEQYF. The CDR3 region has the DNA TGCGCCGGCAGGGGCGGACAGGCAGAGCAGTACTTC.